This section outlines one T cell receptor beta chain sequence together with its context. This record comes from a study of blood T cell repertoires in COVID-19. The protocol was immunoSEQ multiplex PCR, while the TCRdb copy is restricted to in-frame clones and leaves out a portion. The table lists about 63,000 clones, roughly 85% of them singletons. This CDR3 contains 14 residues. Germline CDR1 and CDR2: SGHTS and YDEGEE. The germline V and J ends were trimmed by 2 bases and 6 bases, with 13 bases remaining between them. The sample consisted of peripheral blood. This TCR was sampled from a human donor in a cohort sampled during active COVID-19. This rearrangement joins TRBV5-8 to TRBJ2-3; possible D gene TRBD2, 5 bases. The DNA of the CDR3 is TGTGCCAGCAGCTTATCCGCGGCGGGTGATACGCAGTATTTT. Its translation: CASSLSAAGDTQYF.